Listed below are T cell receptor beta chains from one sample, sequenced in a study of regulatory T cells in long-lasting Graves disease. TCRdb called the multiplex PCR reads again in MiXCR, with one record for every CDR3 protein. The top ten clones hold around a sixth of a sample with about 450,000 distinct CDR3 sequences, approximately 15% of them seen once. These data are also associated with another study on T cells in Graves' hyperthyroidism and ophthalmopathy.

The specimen was peripheral blood mononuclear cells (PBMCs), collected at new diagnosis, from a patient treated with antithyroid drugs. These receptors were obtained from a woman in her fifties or sixties with Graves disease. Each CDR3 is given with its conserved first and last residue. The D gene is left open where the match is weak. Rows give clone size only sometimes, using once, few, many, or a class for an expanded clone.

size: many
D: .
V: TRBV11-2
J: TRBJ2-7
length: 14
DNA: TGTGCCAGCAGCTTCAGGGTTACTACCTACGAGCAGTACTTC
CDR3: CASSFRVTTYEQYF

size: few
D: .
V: TRBV20-1
J: TRBJ2-7
length: 12
DNA: TGCAGTGCCCCGGGCACTTCCTACGAGCAGTACTTC
CDR3: CSAPGTSYEQYF

size: .
D: .
V: TRBV9
J: TRBJ1-3
length: 16
DNA: TGTGCCAGCAGTTTAAGTGGGGTCTTCTCTGGAAACACCATATATTTT
CDR3: CASSLSGVFSGNTIYF

size: many
D: .
V: TRBV6-6
J: TRBJ1-5
length: 15
DNA: TGTGCCAGCAGTTACTCGGGCAGGGGCATTCAGCCCCAGCATTTT
CDR3: CASSYSGRGIQPQHF

size: many
D: TRBD2
V: TRBV3-1
J: TRBJ2-1
length: 17
DNA: TGTGCCAGCAGCCCCTCCCCGGGACTAGCGGGAAGGTATGAGCAGTTCTTC
CDR3: CASSPSPGLAGRYEQFF

size: few
D: .
V: TRBV11-2
J: TRBJ1-3
length: 11
DNA: TGTGCCAGCAGCACACGAAACACCATATATTTT
CDR3: CASSTRNTIYF

size: many
D: .
V: TRBV5-1
J: TRBJ1-5
length: 14
DNA: TGTGCCAGCAGTTTAGCCCCGGGCAATCAGCCCCAGCATTTT
CDR3: CASSLAPGNQPQHF

size: many
D: .
V: TRBV29-1
J: TRBJ1-5
length: 12
DNA: TGCAGCGTTGCACAGGTCAATCAGCCCCAGCATTTT
CDR3: CSVAQVNQPQHF

size: many
D: TRBD1
V: TRBV3-1
J: TRBJ1-1
length: 16
DNA: TGTGCCAGCAGCCAAGGGGCGGGGACAGGGAGCACTGAAGCTTTCTTT
CDR3: CASSQGAGTGSTEAFF

size: many
D: .
V: TRBV28
J: TRBJ2-6
length: 20
DNA: TGTGCCAGCAGTTTTTACTTTTCGAGCCGGAGAACCTCTGGGGCCAACGTCCTGACTTTC
CDR3: CASSFYFSSRRTSGANVLTF

size: many
D: TRBD2
V: TRBV11-2
J: TRBJ2-1
length: 16
DNA: TGTGCCAGCAGCTTAGTAGGGACTAGCGGATCCAGTGAGCAGTTCTTC
CDR3: CASSLVGTSGSSEQFF

size: many
D: .
V: TRBV7-9
J: TRBJ2-4
length: 12
DNA: TGTGCCAGCAGCTCTCGATGGAACATTCAGTACTTC
CDR3: CASSSRWNIQYF

size: .
D: .
V: TRBV28
J: TRBJ1-2
length: 14
DNA: TGTGCCAGCAGTTTAAAAACGGGGAACTATGGCTACACCTTC
CDR3: CASSLKTGNYGYTF

size: many
D: TRBD1
V: TRBV12-3/TRBV12-4
J: TRBJ1-1
length: 15
DNA: TGTGCCAGCAGTGTGGGACAGGGAAGGAACACTGAAGCTTTCTTT
CDR3: CASSVGQGRNTEAFF

size: .
D: .
V: TRBV10-3
J: TRBJ1-1
length: 14
DNA: TGTGCCACCAGTGAGGTTGGGGAGAACACTGAAGCTTTCTTT
CDR3: CATSEVGENTEAFF

size: .
D: .
V: TRBV2
J: TRBJ2-7
length: 15
DNA: TGTGCCAGCAGTGATGGCCAGGGCGTCGCCTACGAGCAGTACTTC
CDR3: CASSDGQGVAYEQYF

size: few
D: .
V: TRBV12-3/TRBV12-4
J: TRBJ1-1
length: 15
DNA: TGTGCCAGCAGTTTAGGTGAGGGGATGCACACTGAAGATTTCTTT
CDR3: CASSLGEGMHTEDFF

size: .
D: .
V: TRBV4-1
J: TRBJ2-7
length: 14
DNA: TGCGCCAGCAGCCTGACCCGGGACACCGACGAGCAGTACTTC
CDR3: CASSLTRDTDEQYF

size: .
D: .
V: TRBV24-1
J: TRBJ2-1
length: 13
DNA: TGTGCCACCCAACGCAGGGCTTTGGGCGAGCAGTTCTTC
CDR3: CATQRRALGEQFF

size: few
D: TRBD1
V: TRBV28
J: TRBJ2-3
length: 17
DNA: TGTGCCAGCAGTTCCCCCGACAGGGGTTTTTTTCCAGATACGCAGTATTTT
CDR3: CASSSPDRGFFPDTQYF

size: few
D: .
V: TRBV18
J: TRBJ2-5
length: 13
DNA: TGTGCCAGCTCAACCGCCCCCCAAGAGACCCAGTACTTC
CDR3: CASSTAPQETQYF

size: few
D: TRBD1
V: TRBV19
J: TRBJ2-1
length: 14
DNA: TGTGCCAGTACGAGGGGGCGAGCGTACAATGAGCAGTTCTTC
CDR3: CASTRGRAYNEQFF

size: few
D: .
V: TRBV4-1
J: TRBJ1-5
length: 16
DNA: TGCGCCAGCAGCCAAGGGAGAGGCAGGAGCAATCAGCCCCAGCATTTT
CDR3: CASSQGRGRSNQPQHF

size: many
D: TRBD1
V: TRBV24-1
J: TRBJ2-7
length: 14
DNA: TGTGCCACCAGTGACAACACAGGGGCCTACGAGCAGTACTTC
CDR3: CATSDNTGAYEQYF

size: many
D: TRBD2
V: TRBV18
J: TRBJ2-7
length: 13
DNA: TGTGCCAGCAGTTGGGACTATTCCTACGAGCAGTACTTC
CDR3: CASSWDYSYEQYF

size: .
D: .
V: TRBV6-2/TRBV6-3
J: TRBJ2-1
length: 15
DNA: TGTGCCAGCCATTCAGGGGGAGGGCGGGGGAATGAGCAGTTCTTC
CDR3: CASHSGGGRGNEQFF

size: many
D: .
V: TRBV28
J: TRBJ2-5
length: 13
DNA: TGTGCCAGCAGTTACCCAAACCAAGAGACCCAGTACTTC
CDR3: CASSYPNQETQYF

size: many
D: TRBD1
V: TRBV7-2
J: TRBJ1-2
length: 15
DNA: TGTGCCAGCAGCCTTTTACAGGGGAGTAACTATGGCTACACCTTC
CDR3: CASSLLQGSNYGYTF

size: few
D: TRBD1
V: TRBV19
J: TRBJ1-2
length: 16
DNA: TGTGCCAGTAGACCACTGGGACAGGGCTCGCATGGGGGCTACACCTTC
CDR3: CASRPLGQGSHGGYTF

size: .
D: .
V: TRBV6-2/TRBV6-3
J: TRBJ2-5
length: 13
DNA: TGTGCCAGCAGTTACTTAGTGATGGAGACCCAGTACTTC
CDR3: CASSYLVMETQYF

size: many
D: .
V: TRBV19
J: TRBJ2-5
length: 18
DNA: TGTGCCAGTAGTGCAACCACCTCTTACAGGGTTCCACAAGAGACCCAGTACTTC
CDR3: CASSATTSYRVPQETQYF

size: many
D: .
V: TRBV11-2
J: TRBJ2-7
length: 15
DNA: TGTGCCAGCAGCTTAGGGGCAGGGGAGGGCTACGAGCAGTACTTC
CDR3: CASSLGAGEGYEQYF